This T cell receptor (beta chain) comes out of a study of human T cells and chemical hapten exposure. About the study: A roughly 2 cm by roughly 2 cm inner upper arm patch received 2% DPC for sensitization.

In its sample, this clonotype was seen many times. CDR3 length: 15 amino acids. V was trimmed by 0 bases and J by 6 bases, leaving 15 bases between them. Germline V gene sequence: CDR1 ENHRY, CDR2 SYGVKD. TCRdb ran MiXCR on the RACE reads and lists one entry per CDR3 protein. The sample lists about 40,000 distinct CDR3 sequences; 3% to 3.5% were seen once. Sample time point: patch test 2, 6 weeks after DPC sensitization. Sample treatment: therapeutic diphenylcyclopropenone sensitization with weekly scalp DPC. Before extraction, the whole blood was not fractionated, and total RNA was taken from it. This clonotype originated in a middle-aged man with alopecia areata. Some clones in this sample may be carry-over from other donors' samples. The sequences come from whole blood, collected in connection with sensitization to the hapten diphenylcyclopropenone (DPC). This sequence joins TRBV10-3 and TRBJ2-7, with TRBD1 as a possible D gene (5 bases). CDR3 bases: TGTGCCATCAGTGAGTCCAGGGTTGGTCGTCTCGAGCAGTACTTC. Its protein product is CAISESRVGRLEQYF.